This TCR beta chain was captured by sequencing in a study of molecular identifiers for immune sequencing clone quantification (dated by TCRdb to between 2018 and 2020). For the wider study: For a replicate experiment, RNA from 20,000 or 100,000 naive CD8 T cells was divided into five aliquots, of which four were sequenced. This methods study benchmarked molecular-identifier clustering-based TCR repertoire sequencing (MIDCIRS) and TCR RNA copy counting, using CD8 T cells to do so.

Libraries were made using PCR. TCRdb shows the sequencer as NextSeq 500. Bulk TCR libraries were generated as previously described, with the TCR primers listed in Table S5 used. The Qiagen AllPrep DNA/RNA kit was used to purify total RNA. Before any analysis, reads coming from multiple sequencing runs of the same library were combined into one pool. The published analysis was carried out like this. Reads were retained only if the reads had an exact TCR constant sequence, and the retained reads were trimmed to 150 nt and grouped according to their 12-nt molecular barcodes. Reads inside each barcode group were sub-clustered using a 15% Levenshtein threshold, and a quality-weighted consensus sequence was constructed for each RNA molecule. Non-functional sequences were excluded, and lower-count sequences lying one edit away from another sequence were also excluded. On the basis of fitting two negative binomial distributions, barcode sub-clusters with fewer than 20% of the maximum read count were discarded. In-frame beta chains were kept once TCRdb had trimmed the public reads at Q25 with fastp and called clones with MiXCR. Every distinct CDR3 protein forms one entry, paired with its most common genes and DNA. The V and J calls follow TCRdb's processing rather than the paper's. A total of roughly 630,000 distinct CDR3 sequences appear in this sample, around 25% of them only once. The ten largest make up 0.7% to 0.95% of the sample.

Libraries of naive CD8 T cells were built from around 20,000 to 990,000 sorted cells, with 10%, 30% or 50% of the purified RNA used. Naive CD8 T cells were FACS-sorted as CD8+CD4-CCR7+CD45RA+ on a BD FACSAria II into RLT Plus buffer. To test detection sensitivity, Jurkat RNA equivalent to approximately ten TCR copies was spiked into samples of roughly 18,000-1,000,000 naive CD8 T cells. CD8 T cells were enriched using RosetteSep CD8+ T Cell Enrichment Cocktail and Ficoll-Paque, and the enriched cells then underwent ACK red cell lysis. V sheds 3 bases and J sheds 0 bases, leaving 12 bases between their ends. Via the germline V gene, CDR1 is MDHEN and CDR2 SYDVKM. The cysteine opens and the phenylalanine closes a CDR3 of 16 amino acids. The only DNA kept is the CDR3, 48 bases in frame from the first base. General study outcomes and caveats: When barcode sub-clustering was not used, chimeric consensus sequences inflated TCR diversity, with chimeras reaching as high as 47%. The naive libraries included spiked-in Jurkat TCR RNA (about nine copies' worth), and this Jurkat TCR RNA is not part of the donor repertoire. Spiked-in Jurkat TCR RNA equivalent to a single cell was reported to be detectable even among 850,000 to 1,000,000 naive CD8 T cells. Highly expanded clone sizes could be underestimated if identical TCR molecules share a barcode. Modeling indicated about 3 TCR RNA copies recovered per cell, compared with around 9.8 by digital PCR, which implies a capture efficiency of 25% to 35%. In CMV-specific effector cells, clones with more than 20 RNA copies accounted for over 97% of molecules, whereas in naive cells such clones accounted for under 1%.

This clonotype was detected only a few times. Which antigen it targets is not known. No per-base quality is available; no much larger clone lies one base away. Recombination connected TRBV28 to TRBJ1-5; TRBD1 is perhaps the D gene, given 5 matching bases. The specimen was naive CD8+ T cells from blood, with Jurkat cell RNA spiked in. What this sample's cell subset or site label stands for: FACS-sorted CD8+CD4-CCR7+CD45RA+ naive T cells. The TCR sequence derives from a human donor in good health. Some libraries in this study had Jurkat cell RNA spiked in. The nucleotide sequence reads as follows: TGTGCCAGCAGTTTTCTTGGCGGGGGTAGCAATCAGCCCCAGCATTTT. Protein translation: CASSFLGGGSNQPQHF.